This T cell receptor (beta chain) was obtained from a study of shared clonotypes between healthy human individuals. The wider study: Per-donor plates numbered three CD4 naive, three CD4 memory, two CD8 naive and one CD8 memory.

The naive CD8 population came from CD45RO-negative cells selected for CCR7, without terminally differentiated effector memory CD45RA+ cells. The assay was immunoSEQ multiplex PCR, and TCRdb's table has in-frame clones only and misses some. The sample holds over 800,000 clones, almost 95% seen once. The CDR3 sequence is 11 residues long. Trimming removed 5 bases from V and 4 bases from J, with 6 bases in between. Germline loops: CDR1 SEHNR, CDR2 FQNEAQ (reference sequence). This clone has more than one count but fewer than ten. Other DNA sequences in this specimen translate into the identical CDR3. This receptor was obtained from a man aged 25 to 45 in good health. The sample was naive CD8+ T cells sorted from blood. The chain couples TRBV7-9 to TRBJ2-7; the D is unclear. CDR3 loop: CASSLQYEQYF. The CDR3, as DNA: TGTGCCAGCAGCCTCCAGTACGAGCAGTACTTC.